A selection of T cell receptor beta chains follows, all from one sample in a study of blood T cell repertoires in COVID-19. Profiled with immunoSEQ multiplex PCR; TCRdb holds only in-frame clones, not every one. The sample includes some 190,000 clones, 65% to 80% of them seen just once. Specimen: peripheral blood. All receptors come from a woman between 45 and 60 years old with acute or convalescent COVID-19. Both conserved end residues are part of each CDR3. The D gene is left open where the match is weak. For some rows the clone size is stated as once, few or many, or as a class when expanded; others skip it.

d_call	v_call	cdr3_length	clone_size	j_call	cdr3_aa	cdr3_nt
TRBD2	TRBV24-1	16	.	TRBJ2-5	CATSDRTSGRGETQYF	TGTGCCACCAGTGATCGGACTAGCGGGAGAGGGGAGACCCAGTACTTC
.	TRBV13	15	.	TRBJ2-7	CASSWAGLHPYEQYF	TGTGCCAGCAGCTGGGCAGGGTTACACCCCTACGAGCAGTACTTC
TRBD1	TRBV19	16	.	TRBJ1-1	CASTPGWGQQNTEAFF	TGTGCCAGTACCCCGGGGTGGGGACAGCAAAACACTGAAGCTTTCTTT
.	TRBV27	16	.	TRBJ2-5	CASSPHGRGAGETQYF	TGTGCCAGCAGTCCCCATGGACGGGGGGCGGGAGAGACCCAGTACTTC
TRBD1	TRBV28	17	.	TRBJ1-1	CASSSPGQGTPNTEAFF	TGTGCCAGCAGTTCCCCGGGACAGGGAACGCCGAACACTGAAGCTTTCTTT
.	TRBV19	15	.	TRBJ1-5	CASSIIELKLQPQHF	TGTGCCAGTAGTATAATAGAACTCAAACTTCAGCCCCAGCATTTT
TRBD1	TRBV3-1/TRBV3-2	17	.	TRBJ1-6	CASSQDNRTGLHSPLHF	TGTGCCAGCAGCCAAGATAATAGGACAGGGCTGCATTCACCCCTCCACTTT
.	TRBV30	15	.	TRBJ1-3	CAWSVPQATGNTIYF	TGTGCCTGGAGTGTACCGCAGGCCACTGGAAACACCATATATTTT
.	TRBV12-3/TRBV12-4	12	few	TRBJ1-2	CASSPANYGYTF	TGTGCCAGCAGCCCCGCTAACTATGGCTACACCTTC
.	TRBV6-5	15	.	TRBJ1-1	CASSSRIGLDTEAFF	TGTGCCAGCAGTTCCCGTATCGGGTTGGACACTGAAGCTTTCTTT
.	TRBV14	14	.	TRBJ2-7	CASSRITPSYEQYF	TGTGCCAGCAGCCGAATAACACCTTCCTACGAGCAGTACTTC
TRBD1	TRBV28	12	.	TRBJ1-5	CATAGGRQPQHF	TGTGCCACTGCAGGGGGCCGACAGCCCCAGCATTTT
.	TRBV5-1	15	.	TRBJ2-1	CASGSSGGLENEQFF	TGCGCCAGCGGCTCATCGGGGGGCCTCGAGAATGAGCAGTTCTTC
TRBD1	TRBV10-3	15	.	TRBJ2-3	CAISSGTGYGDTQYF	TGTGCCATCAGTTCGGGGACAGGGTATGGAGATACGCAGTATTTT
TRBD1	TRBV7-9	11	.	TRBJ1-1	CASSSGQDAFF	TGTGCCAGCAGCTCCGGACAGGATGCTTTCTTT
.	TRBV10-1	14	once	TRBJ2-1	CASSENSESNEQFF	TGCGCCAGCAGTGAGAACTCGGAGAGTAATGAGCAGTTCTTC
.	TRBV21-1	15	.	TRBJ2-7	CASRDGGQCSYEQYF	TGTGCCAGCAGGGACGGGGGACAGTGTTCCTACGAGCAGTACTTC
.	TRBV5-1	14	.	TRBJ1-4	CASSLGQANEKLFF	TGCGCCAGCAGCTTGGGACAGGCTAATGAAAAACTGTTTTTT
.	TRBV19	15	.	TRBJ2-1	CASSIEDRPYNEQFF	TGTGCCAGTAGTATCGAGGACAGACCCTACAATGAGCAGTTCTTC
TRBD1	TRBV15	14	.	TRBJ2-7	CATSPPRGPYEQYF	TGTGCCACCAGCCCCCCCAGGGGGCCCTACGAGCAGTACTTC
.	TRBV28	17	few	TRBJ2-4	CASSFLMGGPGGNIQYF	TGTGCCAGCAGTTTCCTAATGGGGGGGCCCGGGGGTAACATTCAGTACTTC
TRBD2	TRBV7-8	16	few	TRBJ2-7	CASSKNGGTSAYEQYF	TGTGCCAGCAGCAAAAATGGCGGGACTAGCGCGTACGAGCAGTACTTC
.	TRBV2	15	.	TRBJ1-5	CASSEDGQRNQPQHF	TGTGCCAGCAGTGAAGACGGACAGCGCAATCAGCCCCAGCATTTT
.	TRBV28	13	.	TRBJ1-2	CASSLPHRDGYTF	TGTGCCAGCAGTTTACCCCACAGGGATGGCTACACCTTC
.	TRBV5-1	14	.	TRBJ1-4	CASSLTAGGKKLFF	TGCGCCAGCAGCTTGACTGCGGGGGGGAAAAAACTGTTTTTT
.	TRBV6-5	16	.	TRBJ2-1	CASSYYGPERANEQFF	TGTGCCAGCAGTTACTACGGGCCCGAGAGGGCCAATGAGCAGTTCTTC
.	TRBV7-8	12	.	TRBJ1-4	CASSPGRRELFF	TGTGCCAGCAGCCCCGGACGGCGGGAACTGTTTTTT
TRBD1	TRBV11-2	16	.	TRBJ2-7	CASSRLIGQGVGEQYF	TGTGCCAGCAGCCGATTGATAGGACAGGGGGTAGGCGAGCAGTACTTC
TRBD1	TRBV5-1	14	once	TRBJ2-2	CASSLDRVTGELFF	TGCGCCAGCAGCCTGGACAGGGTCACCGGGGAGCTGTTTTTT